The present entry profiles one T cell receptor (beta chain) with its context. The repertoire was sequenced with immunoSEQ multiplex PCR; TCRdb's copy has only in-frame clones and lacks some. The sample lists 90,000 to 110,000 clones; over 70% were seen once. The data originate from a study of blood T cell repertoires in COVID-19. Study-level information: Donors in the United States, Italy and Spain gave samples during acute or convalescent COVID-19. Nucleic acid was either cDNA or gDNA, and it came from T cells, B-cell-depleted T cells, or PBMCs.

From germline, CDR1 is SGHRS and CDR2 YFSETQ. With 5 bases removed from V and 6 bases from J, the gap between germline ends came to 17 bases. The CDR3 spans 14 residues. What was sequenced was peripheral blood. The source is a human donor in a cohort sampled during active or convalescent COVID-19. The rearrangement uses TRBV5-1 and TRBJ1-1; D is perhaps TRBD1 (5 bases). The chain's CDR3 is CASSWTIPKAEAFF. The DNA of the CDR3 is TGCGCCAGCAGTTGGACAATCCCTAAGGCTGAAGCTTTCTTT.